The next 21 T cell receptor beta chains were all read from a single sample in a study of shared clonotypes between healthy human individuals. Profiled with immunoSEQ multiplex PCR; TCRdb holds only in-frame clones, not every one. This sample has over 2 million clones; 92% occur once, and the top ten carry about 0.41%. The sequenced sample consisted of naive CD4+ T cells from PBMCs. The subset was: CD45RA+ positively selected. These receptors all come from a man between 18 and 29 years old in good health. Some clones in this sample may be carry-over from other donors' samples.

The chain combines TRBV7-6 with TRBJ2-1, with 12 bases matching TRBD2. This CDR3 has 16 residues. Germline trimming cut 3 bases from V and 3 bases from J; bases unmatched to any gene: 3. Germline CDR1 and CDR2: SGHVS and FNYEAQ. The CDR3 spells CASSLRTSGVYNEQFF. The CDR3 DNA reads TGTGCCAGCAGCTTGCGGACTAGCGGGGTCTACAATGAGCAGTTCTTC.

This chain uses TRBV9 with TRBJ2-6; D gene unclear. V was cut by 4 bases and J by 0 bases, with 11 bases left in between. The germline CDR1 and CDR2 sequences are SGDLS and YYNGEE. The CDR3 extends over 16 amino acids. CDR3 sequence reads: CASSPTVGSGANVLTF. For the CDR3, the DNA is TGTGCCAGCAGCCCAACCGTCGGCTCTGGGGCCAACGTCCTGACTTTC.

A word on this clone: At the DNA level, this CDR3 is encoded by other sequences in the same sample as well. V is TRBV25-1 and J is TRBJ1-5, with D perhaps matching TRBD1 (5 bases). Between the trimmed V and J ends, which lost 4 bases and 4 bases, there was a span of 11 bases. CDR1 is MGHDK, CDR2 SYGVNS, per germline. This CDR3 has 14 residues. The CDR3 sequence is CASSGQGGNQPQHF. The CDR3, as DNA: TGTGCCAGCAGTGGTCAGGGAGGGAATCAGCCCCAGCATTTT.

The J gene is TRBJ1-5, the V gene TRBV7-9; D might be TRBD1 (6 bases). The germline CDR1 and CDR2 sequences are SEHNR and FQNEAQ (reference sequence). The CDR3 is 15 residues long. The germline V and J ends were trimmed by 4 bases and 6 bases, with 16 bases remaining between them. CDR3 sequence reads: CASSSSGGRAQPQHF. The CDR3 DNA reads TGTGCCAGCAGCTCGTCCGGGGGGCGCGCTCAGCCCCAGCATTTT.

The V call is TRBV28, the J call TRBJ2-2; tentatively, D is TRBD2 (7 bases). Per germline, CDR1 MDHEN and CDR2 SYDVKM. CDR3 length: 16 residues. V was clipped by 7 bases and J by 5 bases, with 20 bases between them. This CDR3 reads CASTPPGGAGTGELFF. The DNA for the CDR3 is TGTGCCAGCACCCCACCGGGGGGCGCGGGGACCGGGGAGCTGTTTTTT.

V and J are TRBV28 and TRBJ2-5, with 11 bases aligning to TRBD2. Germline lookup yields CDR1 MDHEN and CDR2 SYDVKM. V trimming: 5 bases; J trimming: 2 bases; junction bases outside the gene matches: 7. CDR3 length: 16 amino acids. Here the CDR3 DNA reads TGTGCCAGCAGTCTAGGGACTAGCGGATGGCAAGAGACCCAGTACTTC. This translates into CASSLGTSGWQETQYF. Supplemented by reference TRBV28 and TRBJ2-5, the full variable domain reads DVKVTQSSRYLVKRTGEKVFLECVQDMDHENMFWYRQDPGLGLRLIYFSYDVKMKEKGDIPEGYSVSREKKERFSLILESASTNQTSMYLCASSLGTSGWQETQYFGPGTRLLVL.

CDR3 bases: TGCGCCAGCAGCACTAGCGGGCTCCTCTACGAGCAGTACTTC. Amino acids: CASSTSGLLYEQYF. The chain has TRBV5-1 and TRBJ2-7; TRBD2 aligns across 9 bases. V was clipped by 4 bases and J by 3 bases; unmatched bases: 5. Germline V lookup: CDR1 SGHRS, CDR2 YFSETQ. The CDR3 is made up of 14 amino acids.

In nucleotides, the CDR3 is TGTGCCAGCAGCGGACTAGCGGGTCTCTATGAGCAGTTCTTC. Protein sequence: CASSGLAGLYEQFF. V gene TRBV5-6 combines with J gene TRBJ2-1; 11 nucleotides align to TRBD2. The V gene's germline CDR1 is SGHDT and CDR2 YYEEEE. With V trimmed by 4 bases and J by 8 bases, 5 bases remained unmatched. The CDR3 has 14 amino acids.

Concerning this clone: This CDR3 is also generated by other DNA sequences in the sample. The chain links TRBV5-1 to TRBJ2-5, with 7 bases aligning to TRBD1. Germline V lookup: CDR1 SGHRS, CDR2 YFSETQ. This CDR3 spans 12 amino acids. The J segment lost 4 bases and the V segment lost 4 bases, leaving 1 base of the junction unmatched. The CDR3 sequence: CASSPGGETQYF. For the CDR3, the DNA is TGCGCCAGCAGCCCAGGGGGAGAGACCCAGTACTTC.

For this clone: The sample has other DNA sequences that encode this CDR3 too. The rearrangement joins TRBV28 to TRBJ2-5; 7 bases line up with TRBD1. The germline V gene has CDR1 MDHEN and CDR2 SYDVKM. CDR3 length equals 14 residues. Trimming cost V 2 bases and J 6 bases; bases outside gene matches: 6. The CDR3 nucleotides read TGTGCCAGCAGTTTAGGTGGCAGGGGGAAGACCCAGTACTTC. Protein: CASSLGGRGKTQYF. The full variable domain, completed using reference TRBV28 and TRBJ2-5, is DVKVTQSSRYLVKRTGEKVFLECVQDMDHENMFWYRQDPGLGLRLIYFSYDVKMKEKGDIPEGYSVSREKKERFSLILESASTNQTSMYLCASSLGGRGKTQYFGPGTRLLVL.

V and J are TRBV6-5 and TRBJ1-1; D remains unclear. V lost 9 bases and J lost 4, with 18 bases in between. CDR1 and CDR2 from the germline V gene are MNHEY and SVGAGI. CDR3 size: 14 residues. The CDR3 DNA follows: TGTGCCAGTCACCCACCCACGGGATTCACTGAAGCTTTCTTT. Protein sequence: CASHPPTGFTEAFF.

The chain uses TRBV28 and TRBJ2-1; 9 nucleotides align to TRBD1. The CDR3 sequence is 17 residues long. The germline V gene has CDR1 MDHEN and CDR2 SYDVKM. V lost 6 bases and J lost 9; bases outside the gene matches: 18. The CDR3 protein is CASSSPGTGSARGEQFF. The CDR3 DNA sequence: TGTGCCAGCAGCTCCCCCGGGACAGGGTCAGCGAGGGGTGAGCAGTTCTTC.

The V gene is TRBV9, the J gene TRBJ2-1; the D is unclear. Germline CDR1 reads SGDLS; CDR2 reads YYNGEE. V was cut by 4 bases and J by 0 bases, with 17 bases left in between. This CDR3 is 17 amino acids long. The CDR3: CASSRASGANSYNEQFF. The DNA for the CDR3 is TGTGCCAGCAGCCGTGCTAGTGGAGCGAACTCCTACAATGAGCAGTTCTTC.

This clone appeared a few times. The chain combines TRBV6-5 with TRBJ1-1; TRBD1 aligns across 7 bases. This CDR3 is 14 amino acids long. V lost 6 bases and J lost 5; bases outside the gene matches: 9. The V gene's germline CDR1 is MNHEY and CDR2 SVGAGI. The CDR3 sequence is CASRRTGAWTEAFF. The CDR3 nucleotides are TGTGCCAGCAGACGTACAGGGGCTTGGACTGAAGCTTTCTTT.

This clone appeared a few times. The CDR3 spells CASSFLPGNTEAFF. CDR3 coding DNA: TGCGCCAGCAGCTTTCTACCGGGGAACACTGAAGCTTTCTTT. V is TRBV5-1 and J is TRBJ1-1; no firm D call. From germline, CDR1 is SGHRS and CDR2 YFSETQ. The V end was cut by 2 bases, the J end by 1 base, with 9 bases between. The CDR3 spans 14 residues.

This clone was recorded only once. The chain has TRBV29-1 and TRBJ1-3; 8 bases align to TRBD1. Germline V gives CDR1 SQVTM, CDR2 ANQGSEA. This CDR3 spans 14 amino acids. V shed 7 bases, J shed 2 bases, and the junction held 7 bases outside the gene matches. Here the CDR3 DNA reads TGCAGCGGACTCAAGGACAGGGCTGGAAACACCATATATTTT. This encodes CSGLKDRAGNTIYF.

The chain combines TRBV10-3 with TRBJ2-6; the D gene could be TRBD1 or TRBD2 (6 bases each). The V gene lost 2 bases and the J gene lost 3 bases, with 8 bases spanning the gap. Germline V gene sequence: CDR1 ENHRY, CDR2 SYGVKD. The CDR3 runs 15 residues. CDR3 amino acids: CAISEGGLGANVLTF. CDR3 sequence (DNA): TGTGCCATCAGTGAGGGGGGGCTTGGGGCCAACGTCCTGACTTTC.

The chain links TRBV27 to TRBJ2-5; unclear D gene. V was shortened by 5 bases and J by 4 bases, with 14 bases between the two germline ends. Germline V gene data show CDR1 as MNHEY and CDR2 as SMNVEV (reference sequence). This CDR3 has 14 amino acids. CDR3 nucleotide sequence: TGTGCCAGCAGTCCCAAGGGATGGGGAGAGACCCAGTACTTC. Residues: CASSPKGWGETQYF.

The V gene is TRBV4-2, the J gene TRBJ1-1; D gene unclear. Germline V CDR1 and CDR2: LGHNA, YNFKEQ. This CDR3 is 15 amino acids long. Trimming cost V 1 base and J 1 base, with 10 bases left between them. The CDR3 DNA is TGTGCCAGCAGCCAAGGTTACCGACAGAACACTGAAGCTTTCTTT. The encoded protein is CASSQGYRQNTEAFF.

CDR3 sequence reads: CASSLGQNRLGKLFF. For the CDR3, the DNA is TGTGCCAGCAGCTTGGGTCAGAACCGACTCGGGAAACTGTTTTTT. The chain recombines TRBV5-6 with TRBJ1-4; D is uncertain. The CDR3 sequence is 15 residues long. Germline CDR1 and CDR2: SGHDT and YYEEEE. V lost 0 bases, J lost 11 bases, and 17 bases lay in between.

This rearrangement joins TRBV7-2 to TRBJ2-5; D call uncertain. V gave up 3 bases and J gave up 0 bases, with 11 bases separating them. The CDR3 covers 15 residues. CDR1 and CDR2 from the germline V gene are SGHTA and FQGNSA. The DNA of the CDR3 is TGTGCCAGCAGCTTGGGCAAGGGCTACCAAGAGACCCAGTACTTC. Amino acid sequence: CASSLGKGYQETQYF.